A selection of T cell receptor beta chains follows, all from one sample in a study of blood T cell repertoires in COVID-19. Sequenced by immunoSEQ multiplex PCR; TCRdb stores in-frame clones only, minus some. The repertoire holds roughly 480,000 clones, 80% to 90% seen once, with 0.7% to 1% in the top ten. The sample comprised peripheral blood. The source of these receptors is a man younger than 35 with COVID-19, enrolled during active disease. The CDR3 runs from the conserved cysteine through the conserved F or W. A D gene is named only where the DNA matches it firmly. Some rows mark clone size as missing; the rest say once, few, many or name a class of expanded clone.

j_call | cdr3_length | clone_size | d_call | v_call | cdr3_nt | cdr3_aa
TRBJ1-3 | 16 | - | - | TRBV2 | TGTGCCAGCAGCGCGCTTGGTGGGGGGGCTGGAAACACCATATATTTT | CASSALGGGAGNTIYF
TRBJ2-5 | 13 | - | - | TRBV18 | TGTGCCAGCTCACCGTCGAACGGAGAGACCCAGTACTTC | CASSPSNGETQYF
TRBJ2-5 | 16 | - | TRBD1 | TRBV11-3 | TGTGCCAGCAGCCCTATAGCTTGGGACAGCCAAGAGACCCAGTACTTC | CASSPIAWDSQETQYF
TRBJ1-1 | 14 | - | - | TRBV6-1 | TGTGCCAGCAGTGAAGATCCGCGGAACACTGAAGCTTTCTTT | CASSEDPRNTEAFF
TRBJ1-2 | 14 | - | - | TRBV5-6 | TGTGCCAGCAGCTCCCTCGGAGGCGGGGCGGGCTACACCTTC | CASSSLGGGAGYTF
TRBJ2-3 | 12 | - | TRBD2 | TRBV29-1 | TGCAGCGTTGACATACTAGCGGGGGAGCAGTATTTT | CSVDILAGEQYF
TRBJ1-1 | 15 | - | - | TRBV5-4 | TGTGCCAGCAGCTTTGCGGGCAAACTGAACACTGAAGCTTTCTTT | CASSFAGKLNTEAFF
TRBJ2-2 | 15 | - | TRBD1 | TRBV6-5 | TGTGCCAGCAGTTACAGGGGGCTTAACACCGGGGAGCTGTTTTTT | CASSYRGLNTGELFF
TRBJ2-3 | 12 | - | TRBD2 | TRBV2 | TGTGCCAGCAGTGCGCTAGCGGCGACGCAGTATTTT | CASSALAATQYF
TRBJ2-3 | 15 | - | TRBD1 | TRBV6-5 | TGTGCCAGCAGCCCCGGGACAGCCGGTATAGATACGCAGTATTTT | CASSPGTAGIDTQYF
TRBJ2-5 | 15 | - | - | TRBV11-2 | TGTGCCAGCAGAGCCGCTATGGGAGTCGTAGAGACCCAGTACTTC | CASRAAMGVVETQYF
TRBJ2-1 | 15 | - | TRBD2 | TRBV24-1 | TGTGCCACCAGTCCTCGGACTAGCGGGAGTAATGAGCAGTTCTTC | CATSPRTSGSNEQFF
TRBJ2-3 | 13 | - | - | TRBV9 | TGTGCCAGCAGCGGGGGCGTCACAGATACGCAGTATTTT | CASSGGVTDTQYF
TRBJ1-2 | 14 | - | TRBD1 | TRBV18 | TGTGCCAGCTCAACAGGGGACGTTAACTATGGCTACACCTTC | CASSTGDVNYGYTF
TRBJ1-6 | 15 | - | TRBD1 | TRBV2 | TGTGCCAGCAGTGAAGAGGGACAGGGAGGTTCACCCCTCCACTTT | CASSEEGQGGSPLHF
TRBJ2-3 | 16 | - | TRBD1 | TRBV2 | TGTGCCAGCAGTGAACGGGCCAGGGGGAACACAGATACGCAGTATTTT | CASSERARGNTDTQYF
TRBJ2-1 | 16 | - | - | TRBV5-1 | TGCGCCAGCAGCTTCTCGATCGGGAGCTCCTACAATGAGCAGTTCTTC | CASSFSIGSSYNEQFF
TRBJ2-2 | 17 | - | TRBD2 | TRBV7-9 | TGTGCCAGCAGCCCCGGGACTAGCGGGACTGGCACCGGGGAGCTGTTTTTT | CASSPGTSGTGTGELFF
TRBJ1-1 | 13 | - | - | TRBV7-9 | TGTGCCAGCAGCTTGTCTATGAACACTGAAGCTTTCTTT | CASSLSMNTEAFF
TRBJ1-6 | 12 | - | - | TRBV28 | TGTGCCAGCATGGACACCAATTCACCCCTCCACTTT | CASMDTNSPLHF
TRBJ2-7 | 15 | - | - | TRBV25-1 | TGTGCCAGCAGTGCCTCGGGACACGGGACCCTGGAGCAGTACTTC | CASSASGHGTLEQYF
TRBJ2-3 | 11 | - | - | TRBV19 | TGTGCCAGTAGTATCCGTGATACGCAGTATTTT | CASSIRDTQYF
TRBJ2-3 | 16 | - | TRBD2 | TRBV5-4 | TGTGCCAGCAGCTCGAAGCGGGGCTCTAGCACAGATACGCAGTATTTT | CASSSKRGSSTDTQYF
TRBJ2-1 | 16 | - | TRBD1 | TRBV4-1 | TGCGCCAGCAGCCAAGATGGGACAGGGGTCTTGGATGAGCAGTTCTTC | CASSQDGTGVLDEQFF
TRBJ2-7 | 13 | - | - | TRBV10-3 | TGTGCCATCAGTGAGCAGGGCACCTACGAGCAGTACTTC | CAISEQGTYEQYF
TRBJ2-7 | 16 | - | - | TRBV27 | TGTGCCAGCAGTCCAACCTCCGGGAGCCACTCCTACGAGCAGTACTTC | CASSPTSGSHSYEQYF
TRBJ2-5 | 16 | once | TRBD1 | TRBV11-2 | TGTGCCAGCAGCTTAGGACCGGGACAGCGAAAAGAGACCCAGTACTTC | CASSLGPGQRKETQYF
TRBJ2-2 | 9 | - | - | TRBV20-1 | TGCAGAGACTCGGGGGAGCTGTTTTTT | CRDSGELFF